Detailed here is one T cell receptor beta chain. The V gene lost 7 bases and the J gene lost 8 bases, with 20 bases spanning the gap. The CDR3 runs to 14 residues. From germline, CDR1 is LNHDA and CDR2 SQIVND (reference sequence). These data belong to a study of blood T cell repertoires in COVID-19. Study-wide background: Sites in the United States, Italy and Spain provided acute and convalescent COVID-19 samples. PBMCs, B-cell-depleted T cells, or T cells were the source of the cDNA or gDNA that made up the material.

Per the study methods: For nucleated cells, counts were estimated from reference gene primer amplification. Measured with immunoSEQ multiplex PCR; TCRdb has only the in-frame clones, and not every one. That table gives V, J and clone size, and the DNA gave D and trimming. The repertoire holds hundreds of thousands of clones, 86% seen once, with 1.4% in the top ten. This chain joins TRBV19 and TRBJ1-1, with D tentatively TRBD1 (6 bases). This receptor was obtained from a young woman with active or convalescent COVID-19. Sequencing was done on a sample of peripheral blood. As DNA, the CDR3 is TGTGCCAGTATGTCCACAGGGATGTCTACGGAAGCTTTCTTT. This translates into CASMSTGMSTEAFF.